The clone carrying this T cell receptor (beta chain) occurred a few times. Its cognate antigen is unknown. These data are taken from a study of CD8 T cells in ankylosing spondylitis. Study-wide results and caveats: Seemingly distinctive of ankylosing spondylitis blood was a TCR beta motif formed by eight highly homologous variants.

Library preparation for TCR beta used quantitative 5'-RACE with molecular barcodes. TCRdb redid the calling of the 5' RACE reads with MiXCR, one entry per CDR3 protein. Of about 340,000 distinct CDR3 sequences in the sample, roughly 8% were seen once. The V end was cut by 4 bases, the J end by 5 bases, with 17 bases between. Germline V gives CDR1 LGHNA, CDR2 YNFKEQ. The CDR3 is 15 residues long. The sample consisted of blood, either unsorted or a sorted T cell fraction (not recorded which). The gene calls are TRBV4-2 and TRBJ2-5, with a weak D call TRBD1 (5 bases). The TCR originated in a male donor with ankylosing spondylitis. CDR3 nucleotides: TGTGCCAGCAGCCCAGCCAGGGCCACTCGGGAGACCCAGTACTTC. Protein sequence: CASSPARATRETQYF.